The 5 T cell receptor beta chains given below trace back to one sample, sequenced in a study of blood T cell repertoires in COVID-19. The repertoire was sequenced with immunoSEQ multiplex PCR; TCRdb's copy has only in-frame clones and lacks some. Here the sample spans around 220,000 clones, over 80% being singletons. The specimen sequenced was peripheral blood. These TCRs come from a human donor in a cohort sampled during active COVID-19.

In nucleotides, the CDR3 is TGTGCCAGTAGTATGCGGCCCGGGACAGTTGCAACTAATGAAAAACTGTTTTTT. Translating it yields CASSMRPGTVATNEKLFF. The genes are TRBV19 and TRBJ1-4, with 7 bases that match TRBD1. The CDR3 contains 18 residues. The V and J ends lost 3 bases and 0 bases, in that order; junction bases with no gene match: 10. Looked up from germline, CDR1 is LNHDA and CDR2 is SQIVND (reference sequence).

CDR3 in amino acids: CASSPLEAGGRTEAFF. The CDR3 DNA sequence: TGTGCCAGCTCACCATTGGAAGCAGGGGGGCGGACTGAAGCTTTCTTT. The chain has TRBV18 and TRBJ1-1; 7 bases fit TRBD1. CDR3 length equals 16 residues. Germline-derived CDR1 and CDR2 are KGHSH and LQKENI. The J segment lost 5 bases and the V segment lost 2 bases, leaving 11 bases of the junction unmatched.

The chain joins TRBV9 to TRBJ2-7; D gene unclear. The CDR3 has 13 amino acids. Germline CDR1 SGDLS, CDR2 YYNGEE. Trimming left V 2 bases short and J 3 bases short, with 9 bases between. The CDR3: CASSVGQNYEQYF. The CDR3 DNA sequence: TGTGCCAGCAGCGTCGGTCAAAACTACGAGCAGTACTTC.

This clone has a single count. The V gene is TRBV6-5, the J gene TRBJ1-1; D perhaps matches TRBD1 (5 bases). Between the trimmed V and J ends, which lost 5 bases and 1 base, there was a span of 14 bases. The CDR3 contains 15 residues. Germline V lookup: CDR1 MNHEY, CDR2 SVGAGI. Here the CDR3 reads CASSPYPDRNTEAFF. CDR3 DNA sequence: TGTGCCAGCAGTCCCTACCCCGACAGGAACACTGAAGCTTTCTTT.

This clone was detected a few times. The chain recombines TRBV6-5 with TRBJ2-2; tentative D call: TRBD1 (6 bases). CDR3 length equals 15 residues. CDR1 is MNHEY and CDR2 is SVGAGI in the germline V gene. V lost 7 bases and J 3 bases, leaving 15 bases between the germline ends. The CDR3 loop reads CASKRDIADTGELFF. Here the CDR3 DNA reads TGTGCCAGCAAACGGGACATCGCGGACACCGGGGAGCTGTTTTTT.